This TCR beta chain was recovered during a study of T cells after yellow fever vaccination (dated by TCRdb to the late 2010s). Study-wide context: The SMART-Seq v4 Ultra Low Input RNA kit was used to prepare libraries from fractions with low cell numbers. Two healthy male donors, one aged 18 to 30 and one aged 30 to 40 years, were included in the cohort. Bulk PBMC replicates and cell subsets were isolated from blood drawn at multiple timepoints before and after both primary and secondary immunization. To follow T-cell clones before and after both primary and booster YFV17D yellow fever vaccination, bulk TCR alpha and beta repertoires underwent longitudinal sequencing. On the study overall, not on this receptor specifically: The secondary T-cell response was weaker than the primary response but faster, peaking on day 5 instead of day 15. Because abundant contaminating clonotypes from the bulk population could be contained in FACS-sorted repertoires, computational filtering was required. Because only two donors were included in the study, the extent to which the findings can be generalized is limited. Most clones expanded after primary vaccination were re-detected after the booster (almost 98% of CD4 and around 88% of CD8), suggesting broad memory maintenance. A small fraction of clonotypes appeared in both the CD4 and CD8 compartments, likely as a result of convergent recombination.

The germline ends are 26 bases apart after V is trimmed by 8 bases and J by 4 bases. Counted from cysteine to phenylalanine, this CDR3 has 18 amino acids. This entry keeps only the CDR3 DNA: 54 bases, framed from base 1. Per the germline V gene (reference sequence), MNHEY is the CDR1 and SMNVEV is the CDR2. This clonotype has a count of ten or more. What antigen it recognizes has not been identified. No base qualities exist here, and no much larger clone lies one base off it. The treatment or condition label, read with the paper, signifies: live attenuated yellow fever vaccine strain. A standard Ficoll-Paque protocol was used to isolate PBMCs from peripheral blood. Dynabeads CD4 and CD8 positive selection kits were used to isolate CD4 and CD8 T-cell fractions. TriZol was used to extract RNA from bulk PBMCs, CD4 and CD8 fractions, and dextramer-positive and dextramer-negative fractions. TCR cDNA was synthesized by 5'RACE template switching, which introduced a universal primer site and unique molecular identifiers. Priming for cDNA synthesis came from both the TCR alpha and TCR beta constant segments. Two PCR steps were used to amplify libraries, with sample barcodes and sequencing adapters being added in the second step. Sequencing of libraries was performed on Illumina HiSeq 2500 (2x100 bp) or NovaSeq (2x150 bp). The paper's processing steps were these. MIGEC was used to demultiplex reads and collapse the reads into UMI consensus sequences, and MiXCR was used for V(D)J alignment. Vaccine-responding clonotypes were defined with edgeR using replicate PBMC samples, requiring FDR below 0.01 and a log2 fold change above 5 up to day 15. Each bulk clonotype received a CD4 or CD8 identity based on whether the sequenced CD4 or CD8 repertoire contained that clonotype at higher abundance. TCRdb reran the public reads through fastp at Q25 and MiXCR, keeping productive beta chains. Entries that share a CDR3 protein sequence are merged under the most common genes and DNA. What appears here as the V and J calls and clone size reflects TCRdb's work, not the paper's. For this sample the table gives more than 110,000 distinct CDR3 sequences, of which more than 6.5% were detected only once. The leading ten clones occupy 0.55% to 0.7% of the sample.

Sequences were derived from CD4+ T cells sorted from PBMCs, sampled 10 days after the yellow fever booster vaccination. The chain uses TRBV27 and TRBJ2-2, and TRBD2 may be the D gene, going by 5 matching bases. The TCR was taken from a man aged 25 to 40 who received the YFV17D yellow fever vaccine. The bases are TGTGCCAGCTATCCAATAGCCTTTTTAGCGATTGGCACCGGGGAGCTGTTTTTT. This codes for CASYPIAFLAIGTGELFF.